This TCR beta chain was recovered during a study of human T cells and chemical hapten exposure (dated by TCRdb to 2020 to 2022). Notes on the research overall: Libraries were pooled for sequencing, and variation in per-sample TCR yields was attributed mainly to small differences in library volumes within the pool. The study tracked peripheral blood TCR repertoire changes in vivo during primary and secondary sensitization to the hapten diphenylcyclopropenone (DPC) in alopecia patients. Each blood RNA sample was used to sequence both TCR alpha and TCR beta chains.

To prepare the library, 5' RACE was applied. The sample was run on an Illumina MiSeq. Library preparation attached unique molecular identifiers to individual cDNA molecules for quantitative, reproducible TCR counting. As for the original processing: The median number of TCRs per sample was around 96,000, ranging from roughly 23,224 to 690,600. The Decombinator software suite was used to annotate the V, J and CDR3 of the TCR reads. For PS versus PT1 abundance plots, all samples were subsampled to the same number of TCRs (28,000). Expanded TCRs were defined as absent before sensitization and observed at least eight times at the 2-week time point. The public sequencing data were trimmed at Q25 with fastp and processed into clonotypes with MiXCR by TCRdb, which kept only in-frame beta chains. For every CDR3 protein sequence, its rows merge into one entry that carries the most common genes and DNA. The V and J calls and clone size are TCRdb's, not the authors'. A total of tens of thousands of distinct CDR3 sequences appear in this sample, 6% to 8.5% of them only once. The ten most abundant clones make up 2% to 2.5% of the sample.

Points the paper makes about the study in general: DPC sensitization did not change how many TCRs were above 1 in 1000 frequency, and no evidence was found of alterations in global repertoire structure. After repeated subsampling, changes were observed in the strength of the expansion versus patch-test correlation and in the threshold at which the correlation became significant.

Only a few counts were recorded for this clonotype. The clone's antigen remains unknown. No much larger clone exists at a distance of one base, and base qualities are not known. Total RNA was extracted from unfractionated whole blood that had been collected in Tempus Blood RNA tubes. A few healthy volunteers acted as controls for TCR sequencing and had blood drawn at day 0, 2 weeks and 6 weeks. V has 4 bases trimmed and J has 0 bases trimmed; junction bases matching no gene number 6. The CDR3, from cysteine to phenylalanine, totals 16 residues. The entry retains the CDR3 DNA only, 48 bases that are in frame from base 1. The germline V gene (reference sequence) sets CDR1 to LGHDT and CDR2 to YNNKEL.

This receptor chain uses TRBV3-1 and TRBJ1-1, with 9 bases matching TRBD1. This TCR derives from a male donor in good health. The nucleotide sequence reads as follows: TGTGCCAGCAGCCTCAACCGGGACAGGGTGAACACTGAAGCTTTCTTT. Translation gives CASSLNRDRVNTEAFF.